One and the same sample provided the 25 T cell receptor beta chains below, sequenced in a study of cytomegalovirus exposure and HLA in healthy donors. Using immunoSEQ multiplex PCR, the repertoire was profiled, and TCRdb retains in-frame clones only, with some absent. The table includes about 110,000 clones, approximately 85% detected once. Sequenced: PBMCs. Receptors originate from a woman between 18 and 29 years old in good health and CMV-seronegative.

V gene TRBV19 combines with J gene TRBJ1-1; 7 bases fit TRBD1. CDR1 is LNHDA and CDR2 is SQIVND in the germline V gene (reference sequence). V trimming: 7 bases; J trimming: 4 bases; junction bases outside the gene matches: 15. CDR3 size: 16 residues. The CDR3 region is CASTQTGWSPSTEAFF. CDR3 nucleotide sequence: TGTGCCAGTACCCAGACAGGGTGGTCCCCTAGCACTGAAGCTTTCTTT.

The gene calls are TRBV30 and TRBJ2-5, with unresolved D. This CDR3 region has 12 residues. Trimming removed 0 bases from V and 5 bases from J, with 7 bases in between. Germline assignment: CDR1 GTSNPN and CDR2 SVGIG (reference sequence). CDR3 DNA sequence: TGTGCCTGGAGTGTACATCTGGAGACCCAGTACTTC. Translating it yields CAWSVHLETQYF.

The rearrangement uses TRBV7-3 and TRBJ2-2, with 9 bases aligning to TRBD2. CDR3 length equals 16 residues. Trimming cost V 6 bases and J 7 bases; bases outside gene matches: 12. Germline CDR1 SGHTA, CDR2 FQGTGA. The CDR3 bases are TGTGCCAGCAGTCTGGGTATAGCGGGGGACCACGGGGAGCTGTTTTTT. It encodes CASSLGIAGDHGELFF.

The chain recombines TRBV6-1 with TRBJ1-4, with D hard to call. Trimming cost V 6 bases and J 8 bases, with 13 bases left between them. Germline assignment: CDR1 MNHNS and CDR2 SASEGT. The CDR3 consists of 13 residues. CDR3 amino acids: CASSEHPREKLFF. The CDR3 DNA follows: TGTGCCAGCAGCGAGCATCCCCGGGAAAAACTGTTTTTT.

This chain joins TRBV2 and TRBJ1-1; D gene uncertain. Germline-derived CDR1 and CDR2 are SNHLY and FYNNEI. Trimming stripped 5 bases from V and 5 bases from J, with 18 bases between. CDR3 length equals 15 residues. CDR3 protein: CASSPNSGERTEAFF. CDR3 in DNA: TGTGCCAGCAGTCCCAACTCGGGTGAAAGGACTGAAGCTTTCTTT.

V is TRBV28 and J is TRBJ1-6; 7 nucleotides align to TRBD1. Germline trimming cut 7 bases from V and 7 bases from J; bases unmatched to any gene: 10. This CDR3 has 15 residues. Per germline, CDR1 MDHEN and CDR2 SYDVKM. CDR3: CASNLQPGQNSPLHF. CDR3 DNA sequence: TGTGCCAGCAACCTACAACCGGGACAGAATTCACCCCTCCACTTT.

This clone occurred many times. Other DNA sequences in the sample encode the same CDR3. The chain uses TRBV6-1 and TRBJ2-5; TRBD2 agrees at 12 bases. Germline lookup yields CDR1 MNHNS and CDR2 SASEGT. Losses at the gene ends were 2 bases for V and 2 bases for J; bases not matched to a gene: 0. The CDR3 has 15 amino acids. CDR3 residues: CASSELAGGQETQYF. The CDR3 DNA reads TGTGCCAGCAGTGAACTAGCGGGGGGGCAAGAGACCCAGTACTTC.

The V call is TRBV30, the J call TRBJ1-5; D is unclear. Germline assignment: CDR1 GTSNPN and CDR2 SVGIG (reference sequence). CDR3 length: 13 residues. V was shortened by 0 bases and J by 2 bases, with 5 bases between the two germline ends. The CDR3 loop is CAWSVFGNQPQHF. The CDR3 DNA follows: TGTGCCTGGAGTGTATTCGGCAATCAGCCCCAGCATTTT.

The genes are TRBV5-4 and TRBJ1-2; 8 nucleotides agree with TRBD1. Looked up from germline, CDR1 is SGHNT and CDR2 is YYREEE (reference sequence). V gave up 0 bases and J gave up 3 bases; unmatched junction bases: 10. CDR3 length equals 17 residues. The CDR3 bases are TGTGCCAGCAGCTTGGGCCTTACAGGGGGATTGGACTATGGCTACACCTTC. It encodes CASSLGLTGGLDYGYTF.

The chain joins TRBV18 to TRBJ2-7, with D perhaps TRBD2 (5 bases). The length of the CDR3 is 14 residues. Trimming cost V 2 bases and J 0 bases, with 8 bases left between them. The V gene's germline CDR1 is KGHSH and CDR2 LQKENI. The CDR3 DNA is TGTGCCAGCTCACCAGGCGGGTCCTCCTACGAGCAGTACTTC. Amino acids: CASSPGGSSYEQYF. Combining the CDR3 with reference TRBV18 and TRBJ2-7 gives the whole variable domain NAGVMQNPRHLVRRRGQEARLRCSPMKGHSHVYWYRQLPEEGLKFMVYLQKENIIDESGMPKERFSAEFPKEGPSILRIQQVVRGDSAAYFCASSPGGSSYEQYFGPGTRLTVT.

Within the sample, this clone is medium-sized. Other DNA sequences in the sample encode the same CDR3. This sequence joins TRBV5-1 and TRBJ2-7, with D perhaps TRBD2 (6 bases). CDR1 and CDR2 from the germline V gene are SGHRS and YFSETQ. The V end was cut by 2 bases, the J end by 7 bases, with 10 bases between. CDR3 size: 12 residues. CDR3 residues: CASSFGGPEQYF. The CDR3 DNA is TGCGCCAGCAGCTTCGGGGGACCGGAGCAGTACTTC.

The chain joins TRBV5-1 to TRBJ1-2; D not resolved. The CDR3 is 14 residues long. With 2 bases removed from V and 4 bases from J, the gap between germline ends came to 12 bases. In germline, CDR1 is SGHRS, CDR2 YFSETQ. CDR3 DNA sequence: TGCGCCAGCAGCTTAGGTACAAGCGTCTATGGCTACACCTTC. It specifies CASSLGTSVYGYTF.

This clone was observed a single time. The gene calls are TRBV4-1 and TRBJ2-2; D gene ambiguous. CDR1 and CDR2 from the germline V gene are MGHRA and YSYEKL. The CDR3 totals 14 residues. V was clipped by 1 base and J by 1 base, with 4 bases between them. CDR3 region: CASSQGQNTGELFF. The CDR3 DNA is TGCGCCAGCAGCCAAGGACAGAACACCGGGGAGCTGTTTTTT.

The chain carries TRBV5-4 and TRBJ2-3, with TRBD1 identical over 9 bases. Germline lookup yields CDR1 SGHNT and CDR2 YYREEE (reference sequence). With 4 bases clipped from V and 1 base from J, the junction kept 7 bases outside the gene matches. The CDR3 spans 16 residues. The DNA for the CDR3 is TGTGCCAGCAGCCCCGGACAGGGGTGGGGCACAGATACGCAGTATTTT. Its protein product is CASSPGQGWGTDTQYF.

J is TRBJ2-3 and V is TRBV6-1, with 11 positions matching TRBD2. Germline CDR1 MNHNS, CDR2 SASEGT. There are 14 residues in the CDR3. Germline trimming cut 6 bases from V and 7 bases from J; bases unmatched to any gene: 6. CDR3 residues: CASRGLAEYNTQYF. CDR3 coding DNA: TGTGCCAGCAGGGGACTAGCGGAATATAATACGCAGTATTTT.

This chain links TRBV15 with TRBJ1-5, with no clear D. The length of the CDR3 is 14 residues. V was trimmed by 5 bases and J by 2 bases, leaving 10 bases between them. Germline CDR1 is LNHNV and CDR2 is YYDKDF (reference sequence). The CDR3 here is CATSEGTGNQPQHF. The CDR3 DNA reads as TGTGCCACCAGCGAGGGAACGGGCAATCAGCCCCAGCATTTT.

V is TRBV27 and J is TRBJ2-2; D unclear. This CDR3 spans 14 amino acids. Germline V gene data show CDR1 as MNHEY and CDR2 as SMNVEV (reference sequence). The V gene lost 3 bases and the J gene lost 3 bases, with 8 bases spanning the gap. Here the CDR3 reads CASSFQVHTGELFF. The CDR3 nucleotides read TGTGCCAGCAGTTTTCAGGTCCACACCGGGGAGCTGTTTTTT.

The rearrangement links TRBV6-1 to TRBJ1-2, with a possible D match to TRBD1 (6 bases). This CDR3 is 13 amino acids long. V was clipped by 4 bases and J by 8 bases, with 14 bases between them. Germline CDR1 is MNHNS and CDR2 is SASEGT. The CDR3 region has the DNA TGTGCCAGCAGTGCCGGGACACGGGCGGGCTACACCTTC. Translation: CASSAGTRAGYTF.

This clone occurred a few times. The rearrangement links TRBV7-3 to TRBJ1-1; TRBD1 might be the D (5 bases). This CDR3 contains 13 residues. The germline V gene encodes CDR1 SGHTA and CDR2 FQGTGA. V was shortened by 5 bases and J by 1 base, with 8 bases between the two germline ends. CDR3 sequence (DNA): TGTGCCAGCAGCAGGGGCTGGAACACTGAAGCTTTCTTT. Translated: CASSRGWNTEAFF. The full variable domain, completed using reference TRBV7-3 and TRBJ1-1, is GAGVSQTPSNKVTEKGKYVELRCDPISGHTALYWYRQSLGQGPEFLIYFQGTGAADDSGLPNDRFFAVRPEGSVSTLKIQRTERGDSAVYLCASSRGWNTEAFFGQGTRLTVV.

The chain uses TRBV30 and TRBJ1-5; D might be TRBD1 (6 bases). The CDR3 spans 13 residues. The V gene lost 1 base and the J gene lost 4 bases, with 8 bases spanning the gap. Germline V gene data show CDR1 as GTSNPN and CDR2 as SVGIG (reference sequence). The DNA for the CDR3 is TGTGCCTGGAGTGACAGGGCAAATCAGCCCCAGCATTTT. Its translation is CAWSDRANQPQHF. The complete variable domain, with remaining parts taken from reference TRBV30 and TRBJ1-5, reads SQTIHQWPATLVQPVGSPLSLECTVEGTSNPNLYWYRQAAGRGLQLLFYSVGIGQISSEVPQNLSASRPQDRQFILSSKKLLLSDSGFYLCAWSDRANQPQHFGDGTRLSIL.

The chain carries TRBV4-1 and TRBJ1-2; D remains ambiguous. V gave up 0 bases and J gave up 2 bases, with 10 bases separating them. The germline V gene has CDR1 MGHRA and CDR2 YSYEKL. This CDR3 region has 15 residues. This CDR3 reads CASSQEWQTNYGYTF. DNA of the CDR3: TGCGCCAGCAGCCAAGAATGGCAGACAAACTATGGCTACACCTTC.

This clone was detected ten times or more. The chain joins TRBV7-9 to TRBJ2-7, with 13 bases lining up with TRBD2. Germline values: CDR1 SEHNR, CDR2 FQNEAQ (reference sequence). The J segment lost 0 bases and the V segment lost 7 bases, leaving 6 bases of the junction unmatched. CDR3 length equals 16 residues. CDR3 protein: CASNGLAGVSSYEQYF. CDR3 coding DNA: TGTGCCAGCAACGGACTAGCGGGGGTAAGCTCCTACGAGCAGTACTTC.

The CDR3 is CSASLQETQYF. In DNA, the CDR3 is TGCAGTGCTAGCCTCCAAGAGACCCAGTACTTC. V gene TRBV20-1 combines with J gene TRBJ2-5; D remains unclear. CDR1 is DFQATT, CDR2 SNEGSKA, per germline (reference sequence). The CDR3 is 11 amino acids. The V and J ends lost 3 bases and 1 base respectively, with 3 bases between them.

Only one count was recorded for this clone. Other DNA sequences from this sample encode an identical CDR3 as well. CDR3 sequence (DNA): TGCGCCAGCAGCCTGGGGACAGCGAACACCGGGGAGCTGTTTTTT. As protein: CASSLGTANTGELFF. The V call is TRBV5-1, the J call TRBJ2-2; TRBD1 aligns across 7 bases. The trim removed 4 bases at V and 0 bases at J, leaving 3 bases unmatched. CDR3 length equals 15 residues. The germline gives CDR1 SGHRS, CDR2 YFSETQ.

This clone has a handful of counts. This chain uses TRBV6-6 with TRBJ2-4; maybe TRBD1 (8 bases). Trimming took 6 bases from V and 9 from J, leaving 18 bases between them. CDR1 and CDR2 from the germline V gene are MNHNY and SVGAGI (reference sequence). CDR3 length equals 14 residues. The DNA of the CDR3 is TGTGCCAGCAGGGACCCGACAGGGGAGGGCATTCAGTACTTC. This translates into CASRDPTGEGIQYF.